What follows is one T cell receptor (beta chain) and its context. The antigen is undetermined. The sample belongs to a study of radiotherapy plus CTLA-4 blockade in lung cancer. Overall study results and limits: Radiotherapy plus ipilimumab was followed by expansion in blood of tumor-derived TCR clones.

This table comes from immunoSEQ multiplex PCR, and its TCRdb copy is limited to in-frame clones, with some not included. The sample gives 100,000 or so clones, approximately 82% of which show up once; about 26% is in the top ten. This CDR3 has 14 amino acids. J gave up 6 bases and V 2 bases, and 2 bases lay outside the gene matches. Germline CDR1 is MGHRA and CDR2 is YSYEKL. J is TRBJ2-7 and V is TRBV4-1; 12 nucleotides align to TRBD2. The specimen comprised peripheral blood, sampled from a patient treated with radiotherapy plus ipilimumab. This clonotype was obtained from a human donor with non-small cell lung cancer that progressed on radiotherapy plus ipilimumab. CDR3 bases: TGCGCCAGCAGCCAACCGACTAGCGGGAGCGAGCAGTACTTC. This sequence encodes CASSQPTSGSEQYF.